This T cell receptor beta chain was identified during a study of technical replicates of blood from several donors. The CDR3 spans 16 residues. After removal of 9 bases from V and 6 bases from J, the junction contained 14 bases not matched to a gene. Looked up from germline, CDR1 is MDHEN and CDR2 is SYDVKM. This table comes from immunoSEQ multiplex PCR, and its TCRdb copy is limited to in-frame clones, with some not included. This sample carries about 13,000 clones, roughly 83% of them seen once, and the ten largest clones take about 12%. The TCR comes from a human donor in good health. Sequencing used PBMCs. The J gene is TRBJ2-1, the V gene TRBV28; 10 nucleotides agree with TRBD2. The CDR3 reads CASIPVGASGSNEQFF. The CDR3 nucleotides are TGTGCCAGTATCCCTGTGGGGGCTAGCGGGAGCAATGAGCAGTTCTTC.